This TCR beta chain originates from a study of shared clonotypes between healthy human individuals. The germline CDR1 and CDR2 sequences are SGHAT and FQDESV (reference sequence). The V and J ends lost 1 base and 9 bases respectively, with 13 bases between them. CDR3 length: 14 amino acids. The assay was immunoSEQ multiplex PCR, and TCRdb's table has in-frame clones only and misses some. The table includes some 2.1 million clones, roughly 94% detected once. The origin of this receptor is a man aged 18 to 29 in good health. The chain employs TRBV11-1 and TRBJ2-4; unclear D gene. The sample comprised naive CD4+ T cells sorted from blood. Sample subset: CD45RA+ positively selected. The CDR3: CASSLGAATIIQYF. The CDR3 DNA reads TGTGCCAGCAGCTTAGGTGCAGCTACCATCATTCAGTACTTC.